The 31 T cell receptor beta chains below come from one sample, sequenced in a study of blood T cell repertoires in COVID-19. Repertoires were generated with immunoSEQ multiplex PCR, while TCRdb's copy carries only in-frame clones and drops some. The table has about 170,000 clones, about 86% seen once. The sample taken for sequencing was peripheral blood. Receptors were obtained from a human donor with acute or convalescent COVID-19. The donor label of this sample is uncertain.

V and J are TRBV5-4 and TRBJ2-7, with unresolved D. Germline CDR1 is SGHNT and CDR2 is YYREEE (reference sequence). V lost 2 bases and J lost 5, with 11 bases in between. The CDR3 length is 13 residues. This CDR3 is CASSFTTNHEQYF. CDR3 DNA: TGTGCCAGCAGCTTCACAACTAATCACGAGCAGTACTTC.

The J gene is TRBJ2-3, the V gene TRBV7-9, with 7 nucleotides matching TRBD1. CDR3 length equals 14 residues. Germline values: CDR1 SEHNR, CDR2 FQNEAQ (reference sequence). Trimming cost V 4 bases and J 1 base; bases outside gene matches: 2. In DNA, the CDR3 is TGTGCCAGCAGCTCCGACAGGGGCACAGATACGCAGTATTTT. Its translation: CASSSDRGTDTQYF.

The CDR3 DNA sequence: TGTGCCAGTAGTACCTCCCAGGTTGACTATGGCTACACCTTC. This translates into CASSTSQVDYGYTF. The rearrangement joins TRBV19 to TRBJ1-2; D not resolved. Germline assignment: CDR1 LNHDA and CDR2 SQIVND (reference sequence). Trimming cost V 4 bases and J 3 bases, with 12 bases left between them. The CDR3 has 14 amino acids. The full variable domain, its missing parts supplied by reference TRBV19 and TRBJ1-2, is DGGITQSPKYLFRKEGQNVTLSCEQNLNHDAMYWYRQDPGQGLRLIYYSQIVNDFQKGDIAEGYSVSREKKESFPLTVTSAQKNPTAFYLCASSTSQVDYGYTFGSGTRLTVV.

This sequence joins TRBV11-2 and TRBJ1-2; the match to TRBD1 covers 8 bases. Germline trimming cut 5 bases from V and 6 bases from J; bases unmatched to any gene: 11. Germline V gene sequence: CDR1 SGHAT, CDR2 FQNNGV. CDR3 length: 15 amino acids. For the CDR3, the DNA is TGTGCCAGCAGCCACGGACAGGGTTCTCAAGATGGCTACACCTTC. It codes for CASSHGQGSQDGYTF.

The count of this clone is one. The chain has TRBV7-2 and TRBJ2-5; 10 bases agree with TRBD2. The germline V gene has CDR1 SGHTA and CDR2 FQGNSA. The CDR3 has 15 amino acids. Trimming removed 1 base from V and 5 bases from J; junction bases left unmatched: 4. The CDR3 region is CASSLGLAGAETQYF. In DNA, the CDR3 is TGTGCCAGCAGCTTAGGTCTAGCGGGGGCCGAGACCCAGTACTTC. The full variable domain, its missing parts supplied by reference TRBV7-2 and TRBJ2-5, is GAGVSQSPSNKVTEKGKDVELRCDPISGHTALYWYRQSLGQGLEFLIYFQGNSAPDKSGLPSDRFSAERTGGSVSTLTIQRTQQEDSAVYLCASSLGLAGAETQYFGPGTRLLVL.

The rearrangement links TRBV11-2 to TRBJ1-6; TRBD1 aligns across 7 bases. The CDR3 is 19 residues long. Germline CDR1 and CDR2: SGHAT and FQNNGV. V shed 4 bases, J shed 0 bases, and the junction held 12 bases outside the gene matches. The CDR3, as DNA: TGTGCCAGCAGCTCCATTCCGGGACAGTTGAGCTCCTATAATTCACCCCTCCACTTT. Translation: CASSSIPGQLSSYNSPLHF.

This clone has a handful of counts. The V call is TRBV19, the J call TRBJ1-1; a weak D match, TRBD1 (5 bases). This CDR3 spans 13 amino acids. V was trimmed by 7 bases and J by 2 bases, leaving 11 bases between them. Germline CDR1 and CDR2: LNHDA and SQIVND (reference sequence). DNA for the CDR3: TGTGCCAGTACCGCCCGGACAAACACTGAAGCTTTCTTT. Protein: CASTARTNTEAFF.

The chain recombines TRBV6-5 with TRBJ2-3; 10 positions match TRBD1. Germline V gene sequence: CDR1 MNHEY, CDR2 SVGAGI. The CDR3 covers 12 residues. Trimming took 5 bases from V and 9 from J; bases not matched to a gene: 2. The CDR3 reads CASSRDRGTQYF. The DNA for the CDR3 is TGTGCCAGCAGTCGGGACAGGGGCACGCAGTATTTT.

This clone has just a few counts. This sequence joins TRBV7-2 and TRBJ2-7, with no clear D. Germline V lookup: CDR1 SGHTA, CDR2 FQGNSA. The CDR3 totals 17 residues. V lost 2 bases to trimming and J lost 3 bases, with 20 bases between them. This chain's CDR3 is CASSLKAWRGLDYEQYF. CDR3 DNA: TGTGCCAGCAGCTTAAAGGCTTGGCGAGGCTTGGACTACGAGCAGTACTTC.

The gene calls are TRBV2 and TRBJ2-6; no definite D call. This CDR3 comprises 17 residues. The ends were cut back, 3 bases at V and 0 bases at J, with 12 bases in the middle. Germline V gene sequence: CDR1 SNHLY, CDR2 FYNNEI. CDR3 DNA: TGTGCCAGCAGTGATTTGAGACGGAGCTCTGGGGCCAACGTCCTGACTTTC. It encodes CASSDLRRSSGANVLTF.

Written as DNA, the CDR3 is TGTGCCAGCAGCTCAACACGAGGCTCGGATGAAGCTTTCTTT. This gives the protein CASSSTRGSDEAFF. The chain carries TRBV7-3 and TRBJ1-1; D is ambiguous. CDR3 length: 14 residues. Germline V gene lookup returns CDR1 SGHTA and CDR2 FQGTGA. Trimming stripped 4 bases from V and 7 bases from J, with 16 bases between.

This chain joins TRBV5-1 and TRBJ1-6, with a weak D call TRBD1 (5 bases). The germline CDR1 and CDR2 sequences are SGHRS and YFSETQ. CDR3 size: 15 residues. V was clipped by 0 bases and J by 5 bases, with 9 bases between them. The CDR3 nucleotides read TGCGCCAGCAGCTTGGGACAGCCCGATAATTCACCCCTCCACTTT. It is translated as CASSLGQPDNSPLHF.

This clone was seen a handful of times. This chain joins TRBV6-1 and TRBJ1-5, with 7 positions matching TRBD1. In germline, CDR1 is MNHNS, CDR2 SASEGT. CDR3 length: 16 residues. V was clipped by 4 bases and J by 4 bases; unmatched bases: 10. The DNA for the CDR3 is TGTGCCAGCAGTGCCCTGACAGGGACGGCAAATCAGCCCCAGCATTTT. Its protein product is CASSALTGTANQPQHF.

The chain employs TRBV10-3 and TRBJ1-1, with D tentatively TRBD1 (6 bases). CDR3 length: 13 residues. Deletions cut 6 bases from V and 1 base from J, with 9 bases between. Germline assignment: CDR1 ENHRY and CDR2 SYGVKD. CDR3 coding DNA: TGTGCCATCAGCAGGACAGAGAACACTGAAGCTTTCTTT. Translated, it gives CAISRTENTEAFF.

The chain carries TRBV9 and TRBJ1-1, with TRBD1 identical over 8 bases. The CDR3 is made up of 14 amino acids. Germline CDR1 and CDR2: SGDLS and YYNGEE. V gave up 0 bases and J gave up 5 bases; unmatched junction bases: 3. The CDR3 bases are TGTGCCAGCAGCGTAGGGACAGGGAATACTGAAGCTTTCTTT. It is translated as CASSVGTGNTEAFF.

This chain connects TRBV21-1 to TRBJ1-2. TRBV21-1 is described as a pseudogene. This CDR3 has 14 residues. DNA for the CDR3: TGTGCCAGCAGCAAAGCCATTTTCATTCTACGCTACACCTTC. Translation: CASSKAIFILRYTF.

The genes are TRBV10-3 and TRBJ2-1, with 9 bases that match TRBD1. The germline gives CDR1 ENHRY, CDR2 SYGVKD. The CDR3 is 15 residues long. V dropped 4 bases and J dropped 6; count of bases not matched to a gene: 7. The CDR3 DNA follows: TGTGCCATCAGTGCCCAGACAGGGGGAGGCAATGAGCAGTTCTTC. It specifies CAISAQTGGGNEQFF.

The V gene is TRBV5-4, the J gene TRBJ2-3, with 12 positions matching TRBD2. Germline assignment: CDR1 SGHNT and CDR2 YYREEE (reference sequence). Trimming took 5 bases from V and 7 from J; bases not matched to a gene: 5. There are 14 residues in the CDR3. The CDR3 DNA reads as TGTGCCAGCAGGGAACTAGCGGGAGGATATACGCAGTATTTT. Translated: CASRELAGGYTQYF.

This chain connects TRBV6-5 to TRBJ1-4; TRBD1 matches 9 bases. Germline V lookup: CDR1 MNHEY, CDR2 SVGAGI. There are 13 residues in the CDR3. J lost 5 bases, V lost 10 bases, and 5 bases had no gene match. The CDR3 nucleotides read TGTGCCACGGAAGACAGGGGGAATGAAAAACTGTTTTTT. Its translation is CATEDRGNEKLFF.

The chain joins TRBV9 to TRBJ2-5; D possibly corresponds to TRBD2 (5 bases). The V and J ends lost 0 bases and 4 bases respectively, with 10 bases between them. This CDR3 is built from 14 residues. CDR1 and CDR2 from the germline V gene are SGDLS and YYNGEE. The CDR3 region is CASSVATGRETQYF. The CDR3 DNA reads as TGTGCCAGCAGCGTAGCTACTGGGAGAGAGACCCAGTACTTC.

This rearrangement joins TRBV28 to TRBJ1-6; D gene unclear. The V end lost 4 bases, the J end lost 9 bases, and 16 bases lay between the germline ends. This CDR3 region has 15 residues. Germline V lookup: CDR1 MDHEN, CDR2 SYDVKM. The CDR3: CASSSGESVGSPLHF. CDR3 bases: TGTGCCAGCAGTTCCGGGGAAAGCGTTGGTTCACCCCTCCACTTT.

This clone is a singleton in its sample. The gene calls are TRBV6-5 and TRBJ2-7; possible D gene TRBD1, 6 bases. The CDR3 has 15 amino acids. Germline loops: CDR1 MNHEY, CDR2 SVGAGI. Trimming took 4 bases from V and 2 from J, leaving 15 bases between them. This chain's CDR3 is CASSSTGALTYEQYF. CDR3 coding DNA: TGTGCCAGCAGTTCGACAGGCGCATTGACCTACGAGCAGTACTTC.

This chain's CDR3 is CASSPTGSGETQYF. CDR3 bases: TGTGCCAGCAGCCCGACAGGCTCCGGAGAGACCCAGTACTTC. The chain uses TRBV7-9 and TRBJ2-5; the D gene is possibly TRBD1 (6 bases). Germline V lookup: CDR1 SEHNR, CDR2 FQNEAQ (reference sequence). The length of the CDR3 is 14 residues. V gave up 5 bases and J gave up 4 bases, with 14 bases separating them.

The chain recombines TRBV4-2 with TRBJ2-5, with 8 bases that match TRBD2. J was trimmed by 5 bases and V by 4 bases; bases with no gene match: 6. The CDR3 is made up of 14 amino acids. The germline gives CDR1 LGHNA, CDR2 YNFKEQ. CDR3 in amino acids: CASSPGLALETQYF. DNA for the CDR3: TGTGCCAGCAGCCCTGGACTAGCACTGGAGACCCAGTACTTC.

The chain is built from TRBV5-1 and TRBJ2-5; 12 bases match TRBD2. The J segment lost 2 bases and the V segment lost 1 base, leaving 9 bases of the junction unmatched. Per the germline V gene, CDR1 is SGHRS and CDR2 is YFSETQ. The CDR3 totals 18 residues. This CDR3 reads CASSLSPSGRVGQETQYF. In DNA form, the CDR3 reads TGCGCCAGCAGCTTGAGCCCTAGCGGGAGGGTGGGGCAAGAGACCCAGTACTTC.

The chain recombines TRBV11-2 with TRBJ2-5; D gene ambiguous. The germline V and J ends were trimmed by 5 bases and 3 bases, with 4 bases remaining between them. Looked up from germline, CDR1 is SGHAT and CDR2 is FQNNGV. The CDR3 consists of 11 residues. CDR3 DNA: TGTGCCAGCAGCCCCAAAGAGACCCAGTACTTC. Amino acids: CASSPKETQYF.

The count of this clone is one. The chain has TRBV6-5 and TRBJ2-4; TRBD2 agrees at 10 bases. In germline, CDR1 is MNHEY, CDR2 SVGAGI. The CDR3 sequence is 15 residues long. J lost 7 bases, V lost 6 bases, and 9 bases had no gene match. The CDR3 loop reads CASSPSGGGENIQYF. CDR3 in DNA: TGTGCCAGCAGCCCAAGCGGGGGGGGTGAGAACATTCAGTACTTC.

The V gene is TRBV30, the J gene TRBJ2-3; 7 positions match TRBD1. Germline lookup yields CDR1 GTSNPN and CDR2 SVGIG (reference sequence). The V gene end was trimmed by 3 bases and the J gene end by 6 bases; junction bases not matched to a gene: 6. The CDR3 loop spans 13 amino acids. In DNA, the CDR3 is TGTGCCTGGAGCAGACAGGGCGGGGATACGCAGTATTTT. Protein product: CAWSRQGGDTQYF. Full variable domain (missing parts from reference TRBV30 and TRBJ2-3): SQTIHQWPATLVQPVGSPLSLECTVEGTSNPNLYWYRQAAGRGLQLLFYSVGIGQISSEVPQNLSASRPQDRQFILSSKKLLLSDSGFYLCAWSRQGGDTQYFGPGTRLTVL.

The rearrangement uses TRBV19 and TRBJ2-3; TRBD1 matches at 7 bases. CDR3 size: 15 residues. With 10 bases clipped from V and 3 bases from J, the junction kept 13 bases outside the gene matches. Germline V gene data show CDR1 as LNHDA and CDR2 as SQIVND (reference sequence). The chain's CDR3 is CATRSGTASTDTQYF. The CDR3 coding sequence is TGTGCCACCCGCTCCGGGACAGCCTCAACAGATACGCAGTATTTT.

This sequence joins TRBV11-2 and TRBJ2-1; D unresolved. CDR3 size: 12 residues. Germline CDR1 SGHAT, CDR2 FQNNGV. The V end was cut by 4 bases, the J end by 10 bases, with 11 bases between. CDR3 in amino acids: CASSSFLREQFF. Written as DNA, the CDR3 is TGTGCCAGCAGCTCTTTCCTCAGAGAGCAGTTCTTC. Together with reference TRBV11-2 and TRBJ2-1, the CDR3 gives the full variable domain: EAGVAQSPRYKIIEKRQSVAFWCNPISGHATLYWYQQILGQGPKLLIQFQNNGVVDDSQLPKDRFSAERLKGVDSTLKIQPAKLEDSAVYLCASSSFLREQFFGPGTRLTVL.

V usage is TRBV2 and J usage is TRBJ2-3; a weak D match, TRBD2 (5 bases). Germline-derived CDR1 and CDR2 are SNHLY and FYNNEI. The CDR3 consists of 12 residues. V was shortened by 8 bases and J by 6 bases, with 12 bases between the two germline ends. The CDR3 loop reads CASRELLDTQYF. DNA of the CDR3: TGTGCCAGCCGGGAACTCTTGGATACGCAGTATTTT.